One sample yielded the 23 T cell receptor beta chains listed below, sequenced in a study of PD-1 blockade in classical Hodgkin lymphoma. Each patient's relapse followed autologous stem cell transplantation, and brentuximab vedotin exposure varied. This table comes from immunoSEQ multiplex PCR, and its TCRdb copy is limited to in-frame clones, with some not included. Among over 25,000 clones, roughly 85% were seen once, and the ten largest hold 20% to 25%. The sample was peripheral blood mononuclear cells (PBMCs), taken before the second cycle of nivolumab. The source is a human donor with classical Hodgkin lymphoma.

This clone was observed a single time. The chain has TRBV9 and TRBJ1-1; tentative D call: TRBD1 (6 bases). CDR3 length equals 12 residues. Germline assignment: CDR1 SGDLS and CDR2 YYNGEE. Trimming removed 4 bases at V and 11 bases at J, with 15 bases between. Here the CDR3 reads CASSPNAGDAFF. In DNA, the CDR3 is TGTGCCAGCAGCCCAAATGCAGGGGATGCTTTCTTT.

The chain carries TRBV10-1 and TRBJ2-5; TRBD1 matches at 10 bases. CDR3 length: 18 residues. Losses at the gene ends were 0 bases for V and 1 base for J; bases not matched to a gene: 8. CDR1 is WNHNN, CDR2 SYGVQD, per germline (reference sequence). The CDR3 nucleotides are TGCGCCAGCAGTGAGTCGGTTGGGACAGGGGTCCTCCAAGAGACCCAGTACTTC. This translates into CASSESVGTGVLQETQYF.

The CDR3 DNA sequence: TGTGCCAGCAGCGCCCGGACAGGGGGTTATCGCGAGCAGTACTTC. This sequence encodes CASSARTGGYREQYF. The chain links TRBV5-8 to TRBJ2-7, with 10 nucleotides matching TRBD1. Germline CDR1 is SGHTS and CDR2 is YDEGEE. The CDR3 has 15 amino acids. Trimming removed 4 bases from V and 6 bases from J; junction bases left unmatched: 10.

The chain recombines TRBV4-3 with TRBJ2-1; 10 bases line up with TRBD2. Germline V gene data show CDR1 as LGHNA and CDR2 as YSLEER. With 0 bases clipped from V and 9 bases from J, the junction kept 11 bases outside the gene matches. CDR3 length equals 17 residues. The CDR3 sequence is CASSQDQERGGVREQFF. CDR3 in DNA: TGCGCCAGCAGCCAAGATCAGGAGCGGGGGGGGGTCCGTGAGCAGTTCTTC.

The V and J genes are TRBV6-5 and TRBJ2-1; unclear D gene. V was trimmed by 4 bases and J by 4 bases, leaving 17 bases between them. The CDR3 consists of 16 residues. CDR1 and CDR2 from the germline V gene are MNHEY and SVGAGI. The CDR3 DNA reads TGTGCCAGCAGTTCACCTTTGGACGTCAGTTACAATGAGCAGTTCTTC. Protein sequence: CASSSPLDVSYNEQFF.

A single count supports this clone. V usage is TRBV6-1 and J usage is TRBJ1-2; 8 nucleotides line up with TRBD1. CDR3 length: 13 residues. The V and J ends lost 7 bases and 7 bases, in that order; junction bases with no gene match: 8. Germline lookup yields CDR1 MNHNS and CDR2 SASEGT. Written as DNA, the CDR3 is TGTGCCAGCAAAAATCAGGGGGCGGGTGGCTACACCTTC. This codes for CASKNQGAGGYTF.

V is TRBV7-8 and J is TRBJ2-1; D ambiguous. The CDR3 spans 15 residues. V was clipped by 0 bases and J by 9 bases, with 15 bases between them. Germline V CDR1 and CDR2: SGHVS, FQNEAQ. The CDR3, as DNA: TGTGCCAGCAGCTTAGCGGCGATCCTCTCCGGTGAGCAGTTCTTC. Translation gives CASSLAAILSGEQFF.

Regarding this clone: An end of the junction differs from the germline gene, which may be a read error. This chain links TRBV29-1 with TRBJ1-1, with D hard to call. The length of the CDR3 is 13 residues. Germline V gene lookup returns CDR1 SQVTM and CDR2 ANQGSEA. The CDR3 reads CSVEVGAYTEAFF. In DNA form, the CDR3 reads TGCAGCGTAGAAGTGGGAGCTTACACTGAAGCTTTCTTT.

The CDR3 DNA reads TGTGCCAGCAGCACTCGCCGACGGGGGGAAACCGGGGAGCTGTTTTTT. It yields the protein CASSTRRRGETGELFF. This rearrangement joins TRBV7-9 to TRBJ2-2; 7 nucleotides agree with TRBD2. V was clipped by 5 bases and J by 5 bases; unmatched bases: 11. The CDR3 loop spans 16 amino acids. Germline V gene lookup returns CDR1 SEHNR and CDR2 FQNEAQ (reference sequence).

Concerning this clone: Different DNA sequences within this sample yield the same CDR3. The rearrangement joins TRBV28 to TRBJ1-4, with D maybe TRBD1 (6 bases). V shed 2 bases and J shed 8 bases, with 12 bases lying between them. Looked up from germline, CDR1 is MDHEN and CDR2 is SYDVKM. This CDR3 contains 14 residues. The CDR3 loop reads CASSLDRGREKLFF. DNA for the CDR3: TGTGCCAGCAGTTTAGATAGGGGGAGGGAAAAACTGTTTTTT.

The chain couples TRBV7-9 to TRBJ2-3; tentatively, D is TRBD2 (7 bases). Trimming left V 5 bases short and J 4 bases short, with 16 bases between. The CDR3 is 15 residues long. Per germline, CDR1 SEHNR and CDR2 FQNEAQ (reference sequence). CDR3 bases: TGTGCCAGCAGCCGCGGGGGAGGGGGGCCAGATACGCAGTATTTT. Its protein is CASSRGGGGPDTQYF.

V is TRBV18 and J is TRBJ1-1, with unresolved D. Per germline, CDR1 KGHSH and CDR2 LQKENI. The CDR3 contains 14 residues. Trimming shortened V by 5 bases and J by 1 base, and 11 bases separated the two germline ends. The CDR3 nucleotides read TGTGCCAGCTCAGAAGGAGCGCGGAACACTGAAGCTTTCTTT. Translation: CASSEGARNTEAFF.

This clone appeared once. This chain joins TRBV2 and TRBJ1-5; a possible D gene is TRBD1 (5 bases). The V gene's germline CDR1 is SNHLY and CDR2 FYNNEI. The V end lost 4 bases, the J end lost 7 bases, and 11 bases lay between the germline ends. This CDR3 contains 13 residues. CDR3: CASSGQGGQPQHF. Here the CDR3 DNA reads TGTGCCAGCAGTGGGCAGGGAGGGCAGCCCCAGCATTTT.

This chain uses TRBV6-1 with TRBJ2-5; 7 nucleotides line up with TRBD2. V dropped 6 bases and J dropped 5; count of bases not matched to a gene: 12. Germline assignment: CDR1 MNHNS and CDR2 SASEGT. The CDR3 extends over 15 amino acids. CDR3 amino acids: CASRLSSGGWETQYF. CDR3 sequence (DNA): TGTGCCAGCAGACTGTCCTCGGGAGGATGGGAGACCCAGTACTTC.

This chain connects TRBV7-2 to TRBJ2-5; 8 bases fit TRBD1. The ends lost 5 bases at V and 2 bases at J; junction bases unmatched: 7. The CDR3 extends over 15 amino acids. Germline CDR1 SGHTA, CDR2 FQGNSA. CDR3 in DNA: TGTGCCAGCAGCCCGCGGACAGGGCCACAAGAGACCCAGTACTTC. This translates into CASSPRTGPQETQYF.

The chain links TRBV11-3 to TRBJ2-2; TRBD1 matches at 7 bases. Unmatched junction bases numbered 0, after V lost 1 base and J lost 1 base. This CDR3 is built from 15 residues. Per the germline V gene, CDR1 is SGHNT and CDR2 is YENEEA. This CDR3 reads CASSLGQGNTGELFF. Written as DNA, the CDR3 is TGTGCCAGCAGCTTAGGACAGGGGAACACCGGGGAGCTGTTTTTT. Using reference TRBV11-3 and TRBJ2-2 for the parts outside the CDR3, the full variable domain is EAGVVQSPRYKIIEKKQPVAFWCNPISGHNTLYWYLQNLGQGPELLIRYENEEAVDDSQLPKDRFSAERLKGVDSTLKIQPAELGDSAVYLCASSLGQGNTGELFFGEGSRLTVL.

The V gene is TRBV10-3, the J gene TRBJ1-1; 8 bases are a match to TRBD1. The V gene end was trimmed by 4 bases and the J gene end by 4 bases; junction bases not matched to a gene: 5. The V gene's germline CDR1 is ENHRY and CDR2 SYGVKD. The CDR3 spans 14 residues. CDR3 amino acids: CAISGSGGLTEAFF. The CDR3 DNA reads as TGTGCCATCAGTGGGTCAGGGGGCCTCACTGAAGCTTTCTTT.

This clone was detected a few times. For the CDR3, the DNA is TGTGCCAGCAGTTCCACAGGGTTGAACACTGAAGCTTTCTTT. Amino acid sequence: CASSSTGLNTEAFF. The chain has TRBV27 and TRBJ1-1, with D maybe TRBD1 (6 bases). The CDR3 is 14 amino acids. Germline assignment: CDR1 MNHEY and CDR2 SMNVEV (reference sequence). The V gene lost 4 bases and the J gene lost 0 bases, with 9 bases spanning the gap.

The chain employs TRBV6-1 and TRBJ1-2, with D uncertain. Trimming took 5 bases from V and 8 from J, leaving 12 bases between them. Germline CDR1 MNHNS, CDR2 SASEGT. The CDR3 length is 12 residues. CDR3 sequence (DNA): TGTGCCAGCAGTCCTCAAGTGAGCGGCTACACCTTC. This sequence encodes CASSPQVSGYTF.

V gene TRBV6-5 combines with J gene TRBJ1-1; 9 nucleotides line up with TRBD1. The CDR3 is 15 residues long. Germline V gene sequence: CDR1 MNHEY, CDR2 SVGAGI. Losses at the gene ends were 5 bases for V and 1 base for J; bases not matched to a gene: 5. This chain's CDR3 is CASSRTGAGNTEAFF. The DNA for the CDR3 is TGTGCCAGCAGTAGGACAGGGGCCGGGAACACTGAAGCTTTCTTT.

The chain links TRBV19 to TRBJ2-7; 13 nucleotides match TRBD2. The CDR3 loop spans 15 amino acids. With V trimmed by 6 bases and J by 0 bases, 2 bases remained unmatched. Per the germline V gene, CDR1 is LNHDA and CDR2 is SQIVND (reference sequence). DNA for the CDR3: TGTGCCAGTAGAACTAGCGGGAGGGACTCCTACGAGCAGTACTTC. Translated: CASRTSGRDSYEQYF.

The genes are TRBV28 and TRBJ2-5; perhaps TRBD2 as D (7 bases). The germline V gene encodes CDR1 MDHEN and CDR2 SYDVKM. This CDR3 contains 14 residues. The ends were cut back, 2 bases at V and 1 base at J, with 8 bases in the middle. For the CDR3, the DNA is TGTGCCAGCAGTTTAGGGGGGGCCCAAGAGACCCAGTACTTC. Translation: CASSLGGAQETQYF.

The CDR3 DNA is TGTGCCAGCAGTTTTTCTGTGGACAATGAGCAGTTCTTC. It translates to CASSFSVDNEQFF. This rearrangement joins TRBV27 to TRBJ2-1; D is ambiguous. This CDR3 is 13 amino acids long. The ends were cut back, 3 bases at V and 5 bases at J, with 8 bases in the middle. The germline V gene encodes CDR1 MNHEY and CDR2 SMNVEV (reference sequence).